What follows is one TCR beta chain and its context. The antigen is unknown. The data are from a study of Ad26.COV2.S vaccination and SARS-CoV-2 variants. Whole-study results and caveats: Vaccine recipients had higher spike-specific TCR breadth than placebo recipients.

Germline assignment: CDR1 MNHEY and CDR2 SVGAGI. V shed 4 bases, J shed 10 bases, and the junction held 5 bases outside the gene matches. This CDR3 has 14 amino acids. TCRdb keeps only in-frame clones here, not all; method: immunoSEQ multiplex PCR. The table records 400,000 to 450,000 clones, about 93% of them present only once. Treatment specified: some 19 received Ad26.COV2.S at low or high dose, single or two shots; 5 received placebo; per-sample allocation not given. Specimens were obtained on day 63 following the first vaccine or placebo injection. In the vaccine, an Ad26 vector expressed the SARS-CoV-2 spike of the Wuhan strain.

This chain connects TRBV6-5 to TRBJ2-1; TRBD1 matches at 12 bases. The clonotype comes from a person between 18 and 60 years old who received the Ad26.COV2.S COVID-19 vaccine or a placebo. Material: peripheral blood, obtained in a trial of Ad26.COV2.S vaccine versus placebo. CDR3 residues: CASSWAGTGGEQFF. The CDR3 DNA is TGTGCCAGCAGTTGGGCCGGGACAGGGGGCGAGCAGTTCTTC.